This passage covers 8 T cell receptor beta chains from one sample sequenced in a study of T cell responses to AZD1222 COVID-19 vaccine. Clones were read by immunoSEQ multiplex PCR, and TCRdb kept only the in-frame ones, dropping some. The table includes around 150,000 clones, 91% detected once. The sequences come from peripheral blood, collected 28 days after the second dose of the MenACWY control vaccine. The receptors come from an adult who received the MenACWY meningococcal vaccine as a control.

V and J are TRBV29-1 and TRBJ1-1, with 7 bases aligning to TRBD1. The trim removed 6 bases at V and 3 bases at J, leaving 10 bases unmatched. Germline CDR1 SQVTM, CDR2 ANQGSEA. CDR3 length: 14 amino acids. CDR3 DNA: TGCAGCGTGCGTGGAGGGGGCTTGGACACTGAAGCTTTCTTT. Protein product: CSVRGGGLDTEAFF.

The V gene is TRBV28, the J gene TRBJ2-7; TRBD1 aligns across 7 bases. Germline CDR1 is MDHEN and CDR2 is SYDVKM. The junction had 8 bases not matched to a gene; V was cut back by 5 bases and J by 1 base. This CDR3 region has 15 residues. The DNA of the CDR3 is TGTGCCAGCAGTCCCTCGGACAGGATGTCCTACGAGCAGTACTTC. This encodes CASSPSDRMSYEQYF.

V is TRBV28 and J is TRBJ1-6, with TRBD1 as a possible D gene (6 bases). Germline V gene data show CDR1 as MDHEN and CDR2 as SYDVKM. This CDR3 comprises 15 residues. V was cut by 7 bases and J by 7 bases, with 17 bases left in between. The CDR3 sequence is CASTKGGVRNSPLHF. The CDR3 coding sequence is TGTGCCAGCACCAAGGGGGGGGTTCGAAATTCACCCCTCCACTTT. Full variable domain (rest looked up from reference TRBV28 and TRBJ1-6): DVKVTQSSRYLVKRTGEKVFLECVQDMDHENMFWYRQDPGLGLRLIYFSYDVKMKEKGDIPEGYSVSREKKERFSLILESASTNQTSMYLCASTKGGVRNSPLHFGNGTRLTVT.

The chain joins TRBV12-3 or TRBV12-4 to TRBJ1-2; the D gene is possibly TRBD1 (5 bases). The CDR3 has 13 residues. Trimming removed 1 base from V and 5 bases from J, with 8 bases in between. The CDR3 region is CASSLGTLYGYTF. As DNA, the CDR3 is TGTGCCAGCAGTTTAGGGACACTATATGGCTACACCTTC.

The chain has TRBV18 and TRBJ1-5, with D tentatively TRBD1 (6 bases). V dropped 2 bases and J dropped 2 bases, with 10 bases sitting between them. The CDR3 consists of 15 residues. CDR1 is KGHSH and CDR2 is LQKENI in the germline V gene. The CDR3 DNA reads as TGTGCCAGCTCACCAGAACAGGGAGGCAATCAGCCCCAGCATTTT. The encoded protein is CASSPEQGGNQPQHF.

The chain couples TRBV19 to TRBJ2-3; weak D call: TRBD2 (6 bases). The length of the CDR3 is 16 residues. V gave up 6 bases and J gave up 0 bases, with 16 bases separating them. Germline CDR1 is LNHDA and CDR2 is SQIVND (reference sequence). This CDR3 is CASSNRGGTSTDTQYF. For the CDR3, the DNA is TGTGCCAGTAGCAACCGGGGCGGGACTAGCACAGATACGCAGTATTTT.

Only one count was recorded for this clone. V is TRBV18 and J is TRBJ1-6; 9 bases line up with TRBD1. CDR3 length: 16 residues. V lost 2 bases and J lost 8; bases outside the gene matches: 7. CDR1 and CDR2 (germline): KGHSH, LQKENI. The CDR3 region has the DNA TGTGCCAGCTCACCAACGATGGGACAGGGTGATTCACCCCTCCACTTT. Protein product: CASSPTMGQGDSPLHF.

Note on this clone: An end of the junction differs from the germline gene, which may be a read error. The chain has TRBV11-3 and TRBJ2-3; 7 bases are a match to TRBD1. CDR1 is SGHNT and CDR2 is YENEEA in the germline V gene. This CDR3 is 18 amino acids long. CDR3 amino acids: CASSVDSTGTAVADTQYF. CDR3 nucleotide sequence: TGTGCCAGCAGCGTAGACTCAACCGGGACAGCGGTCGCAGATACGCAGTATTTT.